This T cell receptor (beta chain) was identified during a study of cytomegalovirus exposure and HLA in healthy donors (dated by TCRdb to about 2017). In the study overall: In an earlier analysis of some 610 of the donors, around 300 Gb of sequence data and 120 million or so unique TCR beta sequences from about 179 million T cells were reported. An early release that covered roughly 600 HLA-typed donors contained 250 to 350 gigabases of sequencing data and tens of millions of unique TCR sequences. The genetic ancestry cluster associated with self-reported Caucasian donors included roughly 84% of the 398 genotyped donors. The study aimed to test whether cataloging public T cell receptors could reveal signatures of past pathogen exposure. The study used immunosequencing to profile the T cell repertoires of 600 to 850 subjects and linked those repertoires to cytomegalovirus serostatus. In addition to the first cohort of 650 to 750 subjects, a separate validation cohort of approximately 110 different subjects was used. High-throughput TCR immunosequencing, statistical association of individual TCRs with disease status, and machine learning were combined to predict cytomegalovirus infection status. To study patterns of TCR occurrence, a later analysis re-analyzed previously published TCR beta repertoires from several hundred donors and added high-resolution HLA genotyping. The later analysis used no new phenotypic data to find candidate immune exposures, relying instead on TCR beta sequences and their occurrence across donors. An earlier analysis of nearly 600 of the donors applied high-throughput TCR beta sequencing to assess whether each TCR beta V gene segment acted as functional or pseudogenic. Donor age, sex, ethnicity and CMV serostatus were compiled together with the repertoire data. In a later genetic analysis, genome-wide SNP genotypes for about 65% of the roughly 700 donors were used, and that subset was treated as a discovery cohort. All discovery cohort repertoires had been generated on a single sequencing platform. HLA typing included class I and class II loci at four-digit resolution. The number of donors typed differed by locus, with roughly 620-630 for A, B, C, DRB1 and DQB1, more than 500 for DQA1, nearly 610 for DPA1, and over 400 for DPB1. Because of strong linkage in the cohort, 5 or 6 DR-DQ haplotypes were treated as single units for association and clustering. Among 300 to 450 genotyped donors of the cohort, an average of roughly 240,000 unique TCR beta nucleotide sequences were sequenced per donor, 15% to 20% of them non-productive.

There are 14 amino acids in the CDR3, from cysteine to phenylalanine inclusive. Just CDR3 DNA is preserved here, 42 bases in frame from base 1. Deletion took 11 bases off V and 1 base off J, with a span of 14 bases between the germline ends. CDR1 and CDR2 are read off the germline V gene (reference sequence) as LNHDA and SQIVND. Library preparation employed the immunoSEQ multiplex PCR assay. For the multiplex PCR, a mixture combining 60 forward primers for TCR Vbeta segments and 13 reverse primers for TCR Jbeta segments was used. A multiplex PCR assay on genomic DNA amplified the CDR3 region of rearranged TCR beta genes. On the Illumina HiSeq System, the amplified TCR beta libraries were sequenced as 87-base-pair reads. The published analysis was carried out like this. A later analysis counted some 74 million unique TCR beta chains across the 666 repertoires, and roughly 10 million of these chains were shared by at least two donors. Raw reads were error-corrected and collapsed into unique sequences by a nearest-neighbor algorithm in which closely related sequences were merged to remove PCR and sequencing errors. CDR3 sequences were aligned to IMGT reference sequences to assign V, D and J gene segments. Each retained sequence needed at least a six-nucleotide match to both a V gene segment and a J gene segment. A rearrangement counted as productive if the CDR3 had no stop codons and remained in frame with V and J, and every other rearrangement counted as non-productive. CDR3 was defined according to IMGT convention as the region running from the second conserved V-encoded cysteine to the conserved J-encoded phenylalanine. Sequences without an unambiguous match to a single V gene segment were excluded from the earlier analysis of a few hundred of the donors. In an earlier analysis of several hundred of the donors, a V segment was called functional when productive rearrangements were above 56.7%, and segregating when the standard deviation between donors exceeded 5%. A statistical classification framework was built for diagnosing cytomegalovirus status from the catalog of TCR beta chain sequences. A later analysis assigned V and J genes by comparing TCR nucleotide sequences with IMGT/GENE-DB human TR gene sequences. The TCRdist pipeline was used in a later analysis to assign CDR3 sequences and most-parsimonious VDJ recombination scenarios. In a later analysis, each TCR beta chain was defined by its CDR3 amino acid sequence together with its V-gene family, and reads lacking a unique V-gene family were excluded. As a way to deal with suspected cross-contamination and a sequencing artifact, a later analysis dropped roughly 620 nucleotide sequences that were highly shared and had low generation probability. In a later analysis, a clonal expansion index was calculated for each public chain from normalized within-repertoire ranks of inferred template counts. A later analysis computed generation probabilities with a VDJ recombination model fitted to out-of-frame rearrangements, and checked the results against IGoR. In a later analysis, TCR-TCR, TCR-HLA and TCR-CMV co-occurrence was scored with hypergeometric tests, and a repertoire-size bias correction was applied to TCR pairs. To estimate false discovery rates, a later analysis permuted the HLA or CMV assignments 20 times. A later analysis grouped co-occurring TCRs with DBSCAN, adding TCRdist sequence similarity when clustering within HLA-allele-positive subsets. Repertoires with fewer than 30,000 or more than 120,000 public chains, plus five repertoires with anomalous nucleotide sharing, were excluded from co-occurrence clustering. Imported from immuneACCESS, the table was reduced by TCRdb to in-frame sequences with V and J called. These copies leave out some clones; in studies compared against another copy, an unresolved V gene accounts for under half, and the cause of the remainder is not known. That table gives V, J and clone size, and the DNA gave D and trimming. In all, the sample holds 150,000 to 200,000 clones, and roughly 79% of those were seen once. The ten biggest clones cover approximately 2% of the sample.

For this clone: This clone's antigen is unknown. No qualities accompany the bases; no much larger clone lies one base away.

The cohort comprised some 700 healthy bone marrow donors. At the time of sampling, every cohort member was nominally healthy, though immune exposures that went unrecorded were likely present. The donor was CMV seropositive and was included in the group of 250 to 300 seropositive cohort members. Every donor gave a peripheral blood sample, and the peripheral blood mononuclear cells from that sample were used for TCR beta sequencing. Genomic DNA extraction from the blood cell samples was performed with the Qiagen DNeasy Blood Extraction Kit. Overall study outcomes, separate from this receptor: A later analysis reported that several top co-occurrence clusters appeared linked to parvovirus B19, influenza, CMV and Epstein-Barr virus. At a false discovery rate of 0.05, a later analysis linked some 17,000 TCR beta sequences to specific HLA alleles. V-gene and J-gene trimming of TCR beta chains was associated with a missense DCLRE1C variant in a later genetic analysis, and the association was replicated in an independent cohort. Some IMGT-functional V segments, including TRBV6-2 and TRBV6-3, could not be told apart with the 87-base-pair reads, so those segments were excluded. A later analysis found that HLA-associated TCR beta chains were more clonally expanded and had lower generation probabilities than equally common non-associated chains. The classifier was reported to diagnose cytomegalovirus status with high specificity and sensitivity in both the original and validation cohorts. While some public TCRs were present in many individuals, most TCR sequences turned up only very rarely across donors. A further reported finding was that TCR beta sequences accurately predicted the HLA-A and HLA-B alleles for most subjects in the first cohort. Only TCR beta chains were sequenced in this cohort, and the absence of alpha or paired-chain data limited detectable features. When HLA alleles, especially DR and DQ, strongly co-occurred, attributing TCR associations to individual alleles was difficult. In an earlier analysis of 450 to 750 of the donors, most TCR beta V segments appeared in productive rearrangements about 87% or about 30% of the time, broadly matching IMGT annotations. The authors suggested that the approach could potentially be generalized to other disease states and immunological phenotypes. Most CMV-associated TCR beta chains appeared to be HLA-restricted in a later analysis, and the HLA associations seemed to be driven largely by CMV exposure. In a later analysis, the rate of TCR association differed among HLA loci, with DRB1 alleles having the most associated TCRs and HLA-C alleles having the fewest. According to a later genetic analysis, donors in an Asian-associated ancestry cluster had fewer N-insertions in productive TCRs than the approximately 710-donor mean. The study listed 164 TCR beta chains as associated with cytomegalovirus. A group of highly shared sequence variants was considered likely to be a technical artifact of the sequencing pipeline. Because HLA typing was missing for some donors at each locus, association tests included only the typed subset. CMV serostatus was the only immune exposure information available for the cohort. Presence/absence analyses assumed roughly uniform sequencing depth across donors, an assumption that may not hold. About 17 rarely observed V segments, including chromosome 9 orphons, were excluded from the earlier analysis of some 590 of the donors because counts were too low. Correlated functional status among segregating V segments might be attributable to linkage disequilibrium, but an unknown experimental factor could not be ruled out. A few of the identified cytomegalovirus-associated TCR beta chains were confirmed in vitro to be specific for cytomegalovirus antigens.

Material: PBMCs. The sequence came from a woman aged 30 to 39 in good health and CMV-seropositive. Recombination linked TRBV19 to TRBJ2-2, and possibly TRBD1, on 6 matching bases. The nucleotide sequence reads TGTGCCGGCAAGACAGGCTGGAACACCGGGGAGCTGTTTTTT. This translates into CAGKTGWNTGELFF.